One and the same sample provided the 21 T cell receptor beta chains below, sequenced in a study of blood T cell repertoires in COVID-19. The data were produced by immunoSEQ multiplex PCR, yet TCRdb's version contains in-frame clones alone and is incomplete. The sample contains over 200,000 clones, 90% of which appear only once. What was sequenced was PBMCs or T cells enriched from blood (not recorded which). These receptors all stem from a man aged 25-40 years who had been exposed to COVID-19.

This clone was recorded many times. The gene calls are TRBV18 and TRBJ1-4; TRBD1 might be the D (5 bases). CDR1 is KGHSH, CDR2 LQKENI, per germline. Between the trimmed V and J ends, which lost 3 bases and 3 bases, there was a span of 17 bases. CDR3 length equals 17 residues. The CDR3: CASSPDTFLESNEKLFF. In nucleotides, the CDR3 is TGTGCCAGCTCACCGGACACATTCTTGGAGTCTAATGAAAAACTGTTTTTT.

The gene calls are TRBV28 and TRBJ1-2; D is perhaps TRBD1 (6 bases). This CDR3 has 16 residues. Per germline, CDR1 MDHEN and CDR2 SYDVKM. Trimming removed 5 bases at V and 5 bases at J, with 21 bases between. The CDR3 protein is CASSPTYGQKPYGYTF. The CDR3 region has the DNA TGTGCCAGCAGTCCGACCTATGGACAGAAACCTTATGGCTACACCTTC.

The chain joins TRBV7-6 to TRBJ2-3, with 10 bases that match TRBD1. CDR3 size: 14 residues. The germline V gene has CDR1 SGHVS and CDR2 FNYEAQ. Trimming took 4 bases from V and 9 from J; bases not matched to a gene: 7. For the CDR3, the DNA is TGTGCCAGCAGCTCGGGACAGGGGTTGGAGACGCAGTATTTT. Translated: CASSSGQGLETQYF.

V is TRBV7-6 and J is TRBJ2-2; the D gene is possibly TRBD1 (5 bases). The V end lost 10 bases, the J end lost 6 bases, and 15 bases lay between the germline ends. The CDR3 totals 13 residues. Germline CDR1 reads SGHVS; CDR2 reads FNYEAQ. The CDR3 DNA follows: TGTGCCACCGTTCGAAAAGGGGCCGGGGAGCTGTTTTTT. Translated, it gives CATVRKGAGELFF.

This chain links TRBV2 with TRBJ1-2; D unclear. The CDR3 covers 11 residues. CDR1 is SNHLY, CDR2 FYNNEI, per germline. The V end was cut by 8 bases, the J end by 2 bases, with 6 bases between. The DNA of the CDR3 is TGTGCCAGCGCAAGCAACTATGGCTACACCTTC. Its protein product is CASASNYGYTF.

This chain links TRBV5-1 with TRBJ2-2, with D tentatively TRBD1 (6 bases). V was trimmed by 4 bases and J by 1 base, leaving 14 bases between them. The CDR3 length is 16 residues. Germline lookup yields CDR1 SGHRS and CDR2 YFSETQ. Here the CDR3 reads CASSPRDTWNTGELFF. The CDR3, as DNA: TGCGCCAGCAGCCCCAGGGACACTTGGAACACCGGGGAGCTGTTTTTT. The full variable domain, rest sourced from reference TRBV5-1 and TRBJ2-2, is KAGVTQTPRYLIKTRGQQVTLSCSPISGHRSVSWYQQTPGQGLQFLFEYFSETQRNKGNFPGRFSGRQFSNSRSEMNVSTLELGDSALYLCASSPRDTWNTGELFFGEGSRLTVL.

The chain has TRBV18 and TRBJ2-7; 7 bases line up with TRBD2. From germline, CDR1 is KGHSH and CDR2 LQKENI. This CDR3 is 14 amino acids long. With 2 bases clipped from V and 1 base from J, the junction kept 2 bases outside the gene matches. The CDR3 region is CASSPGGGSYEQYF. The CDR3 DNA is TGTGCCAGCTCACCAGGCGGGGGTTCCTACGAGCAGTACTTC.

The chain couples TRBV7-8 to TRBJ1-3; tentatively, D is TRBD1 (5 bases). In germline, CDR1 is SGHVS, CDR2 FQNEAQ. Trimming left V 2 bases short and J 0 bases short, with 17 bases between. The CDR3 is made up of 18 amino acids. The CDR3 nucleotides read TGTGCCAGCAGCTTAACCACAGGTCACACCGCCTCTGGAAACACCATATATTTT. It is translated as CASSLTTGHTASGNTIYF.

The chain uses TRBV5-4 and TRBJ2-5; maybe TRBD2 (5 bases). This CDR3 has 12 residues. V shed 0 bases and J shed 5 bases, with 5 bases lying between them. CDR1 and CDR2 (germline): SGHNT, YYREEE (reference sequence). The CDR3 DNA sequence: TGTGCCAGCAGCTTGGCGGGGGAGACCCAGTACTTC. It encodes CASSLAGETQYF.

This clone has a handful of counts. The chain carries TRBV6-4 and TRBJ2-2; 10 bases map to TRBD2. This CDR3 has 16 amino acids. Unmatched junction bases numbered 8, after V lost 4 bases and J lost 6 bases. Per the germline V gene, CDR1 is MRHNA and CDR2 is SNTAGT. The CDR3 region is CASSATSGEKAGELFF. CDR3 in DNA: TGTGCCAGCAGTGCTACTAGCGGGGAAAAGGCCGGGGAGCTGTTTTTT.

The CDR3 coding sequence is TGCGCCAGCAGCCCGGGCTCTGGAAACACCATATATTTT. It encodes CASSPGSGNTIYF. The V gene is TRBV4-3, the J gene TRBJ1-3; D is unclear. The ends were cut back, 4 bases at V and 0 bases at J, with 4 bases in the middle. The CDR3 consists of 13 residues. In germline, CDR1 is LGHNA, CDR2 YSLEER.

The chain combines TRBV30 with TRBJ2-7; TRBD1 matches 11 bases. The CDR3 is 14 residues long. Germline V lookup: CDR1 GTSNPN, CDR2 SVGIG (reference sequence). The J segment lost 2 bases and the V segment lost 2 bases, leaving 2 bases of the junction unmatched. CDR3 DNA: TGTGCCTGGAGTCGGGGACAGGGGGCCTACGAGCAGTACTTC. Its protein product is CAWSRGQGAYEQYF.

The V gene is TRBV10-1, the J gene TRBJ2-5; 8 bases are a match to TRBD2. V lost 3 bases, J lost 4 bases, and 10 bases stayed unmatched. CDR1 is WNHNN, CDR2 SYGVQD, per germline (reference sequence). This CDR3 region has 16 residues. DNA of the CDR3: TGCGCCAGCAGTGATGTCACGGGGGGGCACGGAGAGACCCAGTACTTC. The encoded protein is CASSDVTGGHGETQYF.

This rearrangement joins TRBV4-1 to TRBJ1-2, with D maybe TRBD1 (5 bases). Trimming pared 0 bases from V and 7 bases from J, leaving 9 bases between. The V gene's germline CDR1 is MGHRA and CDR2 YSYEKL. The CDR3 length is 13 residues. DNA of the CDR3: TGCGCCAGCAGCCAAGATTCAGGGTTTGGCTACACCTTC. Encoded protein: CASSQDSGFGYTF.

In this sample, this clone turned up once. The rearrangement uses TRBV15 and TRBJ1-3; D is undetermined. Germline CDR1 is LNHNV and CDR2 is YYDKDF (reference sequence). The V and J ends lost 3 bases and 0 bases respectively, with 9 bases between them. This CDR3 comprises 15 residues. Here the CDR3 reads CATSSLGRSGNTIYF. The CDR3 DNA reads TGTGCCACCAGCAGCCTTGGGCGCTCTGGAAACACCATATATTTT.

V gene TRBV6-5 combines with J gene TRBJ2-1; TRBD2 is a possible D gene (7 bases). This CDR3 spans 13 amino acids. Per germline, CDR1 MNHEY and CDR2 SVGAGI. The V and J ends lost 7 bases and 4 bases respectively, with 11 bases between them. The chain's CDR3 is CASKAGAYNEQFF. DNA for the CDR3: TGTGCCAGCAAGGCGGGGGCGTACAATGAGCAGTTCTTC.

Only a few counts were recorded for this clone. The CDR3, as DNA: TGTGCCAGCAGTGAAGAGCACAGGGGCTATCAGCCCCAGCATTTT. Translation: CASSEEHRGYQPQHF. The chain joins TRBV2 to TRBJ1-5; 7 positions agree with TRBD1. This CDR3 is built from 15 residues. V gave up 1 base and J gave up 5 bases; unmatched junction bases: 5. The germline V gene has CDR1 SNHLY and CDR2 FYNNEI. Full variable domain (missing parts from reference TRBV2 and TRBJ1-5): EPEVTQTPSHQVTQMGQEVILRCVPISNHLYFYWYRQILGQKVEFLVSFYNNEISEKSEIFDDQFSVERPDGSNFTLKIRSTKLEDSAMYFCASSEEHRGYQPQHFGDGTRLSIL.

The rearrangement uses TRBV5-4 and TRBJ1-1; D call uncertain. The CDR3 consists of 15 residues. Germline assignment: CDR1 SGHNT and CDR2 YYREEE (reference sequence). Deletions cut 2 bases from V and 0 bases from J, with 11 bases between. CDR3 loop: CASSFGSPMNTEAFF. CDR3 DNA sequence: TGTGCCAGCAGCTTCGGTAGCCCGATGAACACTGAAGCTTTCTTT. The entire variable domain, with the rest obtained from reference TRBV5-4 and TRBJ1-1, is as follows: ETGVTQSPTHLIKTRGQQVTLRCSSQSGHNTVSWYQQALGQGPQFIFQYYREEENGRGNFPPRFSGLQFPNYSSELNVNALELDDSALYLCASSFGSPMNTEAFFGQGTRLTVV.

This clone was observed a handful of times. V and J are TRBV7-2 and TRBJ1-1; D unclear. The CDR3 is 15 amino acids. Germline V gene lookup returns CDR1 SGHTA and CDR2 FQGNSA. V lost 0 bases and J lost 4, with 12 bases in between. CDR3 amino acids: CASSLATVAGTEAFF. In DNA form, the CDR3 reads TGTGCCAGCAGCTTAGCGACCGTGGCGGGCACTGAAGCTTTCTTT.

V usage is TRBV5-4 and J usage is TRBJ1-1; 7 nucleotides align to TRBD1. This CDR3 spans 13 amino acids. CDR1 SGHNT and CDR2 YYREEE come from the germline V gene (reference sequence). J lost 1 base, V lost 4 bases, and 1 base had no gene match. CDR3 sequence: CASSRDRNTEAFF. The CDR3 nucleotides are TGTGCCAGCAGCAGGGACAGGAACACTGAAGCTTTCTTT.

V is TRBV14 and J is TRBJ2-5; tentative D call: TRBD2 (5 bases). From germline, CDR1 is SGHDN and CDR2 FVKESK. The CDR3 totals 13 residues. Trimming pared 1 base from V and 5 bases from J, leaving 8 bases between. CDR3 region: CASSQAGVETQYF. The CDR3 nucleotides are TGTGCCAGCAGCCAAGCCGGGGTTGAGACCCAGTACTTC.